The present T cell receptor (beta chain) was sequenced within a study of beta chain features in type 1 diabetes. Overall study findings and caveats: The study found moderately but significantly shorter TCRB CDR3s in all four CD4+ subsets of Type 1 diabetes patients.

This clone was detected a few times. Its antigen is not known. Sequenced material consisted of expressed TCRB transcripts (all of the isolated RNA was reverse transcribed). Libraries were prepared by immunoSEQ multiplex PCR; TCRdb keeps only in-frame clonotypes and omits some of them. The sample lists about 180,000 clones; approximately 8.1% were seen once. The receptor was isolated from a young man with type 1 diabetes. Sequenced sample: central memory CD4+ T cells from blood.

The CDR3 DNA follows: TGTGCCAGTAGTAGACAGGGGGGGGAGACCCAGTACTTC. Amino acid sequence: CASSRQGGETQYF. This chain uses TRBV19 with TRBJ2-5, with 9 bases aligning to TRBD1. The CDR3 sequence is 13 residues long. Germline CDR1 LNHDA, CDR2 SQIVND (reference sequence). The trim removed 4 bases at V and 5 bases at J, leaving 2 bases unmatched.